This TCR beta chain was captured in a study of blood T cell repertoires in COVID-19. This clone was seen more than once but under ten times. Sequencing used immunoSEQ multiplex PCR; TCRdb keeps in-frame clones, though not all of them. The sample contains approximately 190,000 clones, around four fifths of which appear only once. Per the germline V gene, CDR1 is SGHRS and CDR2 is YFSETQ. The CDR3 has 14 amino acids. Trimming shortened V by 4 bases and J by 1 base, and 11 bases separated the two germline ends. This sequence was found in a woman in her 30s with acute or convalescent COVID-19. Material: peripheral blood. This chain links TRBV5-1 with TRBJ1-1; D might be TRBD1 (5 bases). The CDR3 DNA follows: TGCGCCAGCAGCATTTCGACAGCGAACACTGAAGCTTTCTTT. Protein sequence: CASSISTANTEAFF.